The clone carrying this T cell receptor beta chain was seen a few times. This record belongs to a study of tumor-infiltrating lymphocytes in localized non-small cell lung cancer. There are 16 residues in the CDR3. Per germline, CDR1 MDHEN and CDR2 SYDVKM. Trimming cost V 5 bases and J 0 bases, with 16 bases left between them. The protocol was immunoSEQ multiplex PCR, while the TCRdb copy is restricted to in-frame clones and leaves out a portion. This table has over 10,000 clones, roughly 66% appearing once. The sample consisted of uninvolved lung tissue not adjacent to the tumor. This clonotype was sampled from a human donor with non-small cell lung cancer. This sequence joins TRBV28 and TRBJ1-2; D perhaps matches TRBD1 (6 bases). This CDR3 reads CASSLITGTTNYGYTF. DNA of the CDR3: TGTGCCAGCAGTCTGATAACCGGGACAACTAACTATGGCTACACCTTC.